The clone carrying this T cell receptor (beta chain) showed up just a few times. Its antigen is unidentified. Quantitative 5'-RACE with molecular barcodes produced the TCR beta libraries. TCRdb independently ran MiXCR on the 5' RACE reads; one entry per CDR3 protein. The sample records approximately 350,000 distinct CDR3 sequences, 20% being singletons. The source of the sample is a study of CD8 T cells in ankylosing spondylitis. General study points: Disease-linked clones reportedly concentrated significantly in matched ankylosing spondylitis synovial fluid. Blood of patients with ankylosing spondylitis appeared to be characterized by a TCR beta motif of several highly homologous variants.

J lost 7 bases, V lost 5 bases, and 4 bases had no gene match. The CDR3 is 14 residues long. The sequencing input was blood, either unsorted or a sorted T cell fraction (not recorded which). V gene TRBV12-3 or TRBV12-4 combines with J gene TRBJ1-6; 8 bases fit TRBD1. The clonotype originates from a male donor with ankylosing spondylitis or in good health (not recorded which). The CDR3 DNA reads TGTGCCAGCAGTCCGGGACAGGTCAATTCACCCCTCCACTTT. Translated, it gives CASSPGQVNSPLHF.